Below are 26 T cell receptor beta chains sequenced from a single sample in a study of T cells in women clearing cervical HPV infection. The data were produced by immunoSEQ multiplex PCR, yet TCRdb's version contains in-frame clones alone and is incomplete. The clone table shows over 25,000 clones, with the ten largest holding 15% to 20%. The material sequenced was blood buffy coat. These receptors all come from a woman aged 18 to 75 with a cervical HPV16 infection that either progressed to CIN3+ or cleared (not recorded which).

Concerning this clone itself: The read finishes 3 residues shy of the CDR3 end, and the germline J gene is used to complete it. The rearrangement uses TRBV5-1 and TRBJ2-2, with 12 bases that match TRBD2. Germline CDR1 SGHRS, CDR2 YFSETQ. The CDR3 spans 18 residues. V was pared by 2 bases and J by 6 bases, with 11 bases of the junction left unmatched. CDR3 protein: CASSFPTRLAGAPGELFF. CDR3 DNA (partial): TGCGCCAGCAGCTTCCCTACACGACTAGCGGGAGCACCCGGGGAG.

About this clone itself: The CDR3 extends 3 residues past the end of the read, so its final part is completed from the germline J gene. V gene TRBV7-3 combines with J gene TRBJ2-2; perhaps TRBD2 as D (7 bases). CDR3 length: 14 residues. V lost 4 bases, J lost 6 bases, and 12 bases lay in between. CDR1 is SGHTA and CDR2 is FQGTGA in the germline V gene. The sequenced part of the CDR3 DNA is TGTGCCAGCAGCTCTCAGGGGAGGGCCGGGGAG. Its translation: CASSSQGRAGE. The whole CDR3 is CASSSQGRAGELFF.

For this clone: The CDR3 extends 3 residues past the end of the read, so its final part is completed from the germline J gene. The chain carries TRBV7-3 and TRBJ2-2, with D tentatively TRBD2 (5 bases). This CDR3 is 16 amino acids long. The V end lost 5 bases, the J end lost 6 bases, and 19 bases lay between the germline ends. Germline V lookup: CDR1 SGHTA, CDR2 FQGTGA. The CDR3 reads CASSPTTGSGAGELFF. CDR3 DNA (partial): TGTGCCAGCAGCCCAACTACGGGGTCCGGCGCCGGGGAG.

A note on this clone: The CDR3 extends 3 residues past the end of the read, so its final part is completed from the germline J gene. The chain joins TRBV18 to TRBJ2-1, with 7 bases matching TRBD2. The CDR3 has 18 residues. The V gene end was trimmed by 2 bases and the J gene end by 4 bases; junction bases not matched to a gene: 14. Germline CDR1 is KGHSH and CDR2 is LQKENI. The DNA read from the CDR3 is TGTGCCAGCTCACCATTTACTAGCCAGGGAGGGAATTACAATGAG. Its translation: CASSPFTSQGGNYNE. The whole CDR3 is CASSPFTSQGGNYNEQFF.

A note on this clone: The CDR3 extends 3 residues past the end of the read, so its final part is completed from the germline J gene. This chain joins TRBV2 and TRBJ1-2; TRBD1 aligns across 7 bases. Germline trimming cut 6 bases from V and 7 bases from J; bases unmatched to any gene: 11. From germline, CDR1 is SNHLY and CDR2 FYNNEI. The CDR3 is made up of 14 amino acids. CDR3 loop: CASSPQGPSSGYTF. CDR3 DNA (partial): TGTGCCAGCAGCCCACAGGGGCCAAGTAGTGGC.

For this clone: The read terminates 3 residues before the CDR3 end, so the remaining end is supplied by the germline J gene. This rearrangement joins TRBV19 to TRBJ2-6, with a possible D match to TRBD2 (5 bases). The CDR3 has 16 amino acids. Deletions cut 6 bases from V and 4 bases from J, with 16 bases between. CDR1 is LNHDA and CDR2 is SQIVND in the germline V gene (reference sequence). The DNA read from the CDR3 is TGTGCCAGTAGCACGGAAGAAGCGGCGGGGGCCAACGTC. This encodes CASSTEEAAGANV. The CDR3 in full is CASSTEEAAGANVLTF.

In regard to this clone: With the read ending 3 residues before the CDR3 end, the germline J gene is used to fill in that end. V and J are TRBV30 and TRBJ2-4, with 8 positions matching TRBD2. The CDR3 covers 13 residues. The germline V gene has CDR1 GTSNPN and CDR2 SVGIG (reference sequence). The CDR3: CAWSVLGAGGQYF. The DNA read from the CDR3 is TGTGCCTGGAGTGTACTGGGGGCGGGAGGT. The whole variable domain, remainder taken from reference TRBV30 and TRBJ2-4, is SQTIHQWPATLVQPVGSPLSLECTVEGTSNPNLYWYRQAAGRGLQLLFYSVGIGQISSEVPQNLSASRPQDRQFILSSKKLLLSDSGFYLCAWSVLGAGGQYFGAGTRLSVL.

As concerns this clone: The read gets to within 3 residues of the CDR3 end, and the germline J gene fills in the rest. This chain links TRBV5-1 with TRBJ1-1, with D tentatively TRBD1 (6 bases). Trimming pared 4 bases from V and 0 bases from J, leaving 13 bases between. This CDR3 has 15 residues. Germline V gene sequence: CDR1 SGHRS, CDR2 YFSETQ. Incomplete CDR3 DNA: TGCGCCAGCAGCCCGGACAGACAAATGAACACTGAA. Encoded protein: CASSPDRQMNTE. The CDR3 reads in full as CASSPDRQMNTEAFF.

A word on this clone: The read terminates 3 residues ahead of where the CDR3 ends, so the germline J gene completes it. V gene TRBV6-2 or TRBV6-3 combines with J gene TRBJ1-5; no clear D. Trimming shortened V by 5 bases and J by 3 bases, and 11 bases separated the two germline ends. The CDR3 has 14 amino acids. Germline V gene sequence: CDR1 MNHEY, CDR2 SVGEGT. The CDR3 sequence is CASSVPTSNQPQHF. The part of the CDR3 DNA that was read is TGTGCCAGCAGTGTTCCGACATCCAATCAGCCC.

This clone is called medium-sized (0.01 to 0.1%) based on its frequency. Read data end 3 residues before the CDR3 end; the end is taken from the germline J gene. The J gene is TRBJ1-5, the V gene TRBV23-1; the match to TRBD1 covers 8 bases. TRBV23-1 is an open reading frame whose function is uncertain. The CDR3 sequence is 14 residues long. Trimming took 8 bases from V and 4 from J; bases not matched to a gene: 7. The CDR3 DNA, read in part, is TGCGCCAGCCTAGGACAGGGTATTAATCAGCCC. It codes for CASLGQGINQP. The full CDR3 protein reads CASLGQGINQPQHF.

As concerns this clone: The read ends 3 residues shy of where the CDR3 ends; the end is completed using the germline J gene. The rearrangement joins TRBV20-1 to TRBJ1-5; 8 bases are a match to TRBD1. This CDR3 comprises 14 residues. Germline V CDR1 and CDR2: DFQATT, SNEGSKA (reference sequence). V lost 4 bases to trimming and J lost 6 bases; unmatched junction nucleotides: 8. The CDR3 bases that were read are TGCAGTGCTATTGACAGGGGAGTAAGTCAGCCC. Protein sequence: CSAIDRGVSQP. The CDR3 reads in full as CSAIDRGVSQPQHF.

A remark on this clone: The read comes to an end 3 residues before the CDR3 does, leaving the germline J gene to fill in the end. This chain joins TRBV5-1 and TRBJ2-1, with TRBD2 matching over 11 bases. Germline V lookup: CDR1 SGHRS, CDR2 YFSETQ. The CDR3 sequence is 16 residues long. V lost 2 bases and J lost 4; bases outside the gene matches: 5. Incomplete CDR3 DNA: TGCGCCAGCAGCTTACAACCTAGCGGGGGGTACAATGAG. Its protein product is CASSLQPSGGYNE. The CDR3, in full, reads CASSLQPSGGYNEQFF. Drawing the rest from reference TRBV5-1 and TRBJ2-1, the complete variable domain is KAGVTQTPRYLIKTRGQQVTLSCSPISGHRSVSWYQQTPGQGLQFLFEYFSETQRNKGNFPGRFSGRQFSNSRSEMNVSTLELGDSALYLCASSLQPSGGYNEQFFGPGTRLTVL.

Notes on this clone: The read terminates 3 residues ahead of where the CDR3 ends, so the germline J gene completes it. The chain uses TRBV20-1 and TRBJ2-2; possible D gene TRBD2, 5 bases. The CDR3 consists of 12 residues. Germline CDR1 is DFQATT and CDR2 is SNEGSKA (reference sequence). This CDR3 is CSAGVMGSPLFF. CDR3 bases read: TGCAGTGCCGGGGTCATGGGGTCACCG.

The sequenced CDR3 bases are TGTGCCAGCAGTACAACACAGGCTTCGAACACCGGGGAG. Protein: CASSTTQASNTGE. The whole CDR3 reads CASSTTQASNTGELFF. V and J are TRBV12-3 or TRBV12-4 and TRBJ2-2; perhaps TRBD1 as D (5 bases). With the read ending 3 residues before the CDR3 end, the germline J gene is used to fill in that end. V gave up 5 bases and J gave up 0 bases, with 13 bases separating them. The CDR3 runs 16 residues.

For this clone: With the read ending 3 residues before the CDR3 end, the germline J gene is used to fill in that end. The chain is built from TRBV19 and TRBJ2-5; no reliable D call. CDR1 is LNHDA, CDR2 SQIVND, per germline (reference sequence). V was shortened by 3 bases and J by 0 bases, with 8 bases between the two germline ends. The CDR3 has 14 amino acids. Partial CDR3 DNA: TGTGCCAGTAGTATTGACACGTACCAAGAGACC. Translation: CASSIDTYQET. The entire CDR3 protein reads CASSIDTYQETQYF.

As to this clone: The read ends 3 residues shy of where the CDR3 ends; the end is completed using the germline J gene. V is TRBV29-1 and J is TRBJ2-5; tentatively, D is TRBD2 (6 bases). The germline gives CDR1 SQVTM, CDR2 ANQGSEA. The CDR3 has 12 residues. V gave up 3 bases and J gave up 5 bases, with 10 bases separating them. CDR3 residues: CSVDGRGETQYF. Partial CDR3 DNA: TGCAGCGTTGATGGCCGGGGGGAGACC.

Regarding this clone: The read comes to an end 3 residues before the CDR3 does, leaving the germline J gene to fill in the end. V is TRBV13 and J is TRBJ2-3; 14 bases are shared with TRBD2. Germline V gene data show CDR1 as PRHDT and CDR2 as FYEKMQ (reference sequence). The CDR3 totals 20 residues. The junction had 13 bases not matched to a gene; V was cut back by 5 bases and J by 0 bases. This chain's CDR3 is CASSVDGLAGGPSSTDTQYF. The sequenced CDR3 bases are TGTGCCAGCAGCGTCGACGGACTAGCGGGAGGACCATCTAGCACAGATACG.

Partial CDR3 DNA: TGTGCCAGCAGCTTAACACAGGGCTACGAG. Translating it yields CASSLTQGYE. The complete CDR3 sequence is CASSLTQGYEQYF. The chain couples TRBV7-3 to TRBJ2-7, with D perhaps TRBD1 (6 bases). The read finishes 3 residues shy of the CDR3 end, and the germline J gene is used to complete it. The V end lost 0 bases, the J end lost 3 bases, and 6 bases lay between the germline ends. The germline V gene encodes CDR1 SGHTA and CDR2 FQGTGA. This CDR3 has 13 amino acids.

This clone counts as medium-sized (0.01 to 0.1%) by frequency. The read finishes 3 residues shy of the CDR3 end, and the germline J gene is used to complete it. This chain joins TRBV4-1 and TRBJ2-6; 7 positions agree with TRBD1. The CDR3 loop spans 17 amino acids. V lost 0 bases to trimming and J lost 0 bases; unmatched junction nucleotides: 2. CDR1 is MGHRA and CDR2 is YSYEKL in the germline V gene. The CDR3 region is CASSQETGASGANVLTF. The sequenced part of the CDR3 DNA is TGCGCCAGCAGCCAAGAAACAGGGGCCTCTGGGGCCAACGTC.

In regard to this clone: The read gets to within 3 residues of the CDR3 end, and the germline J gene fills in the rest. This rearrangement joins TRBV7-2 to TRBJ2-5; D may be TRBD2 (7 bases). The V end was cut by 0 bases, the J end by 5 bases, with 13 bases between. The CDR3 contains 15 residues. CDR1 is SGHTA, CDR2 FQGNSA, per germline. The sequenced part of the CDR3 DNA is TGTGCCAGCAGCTTAGCGCGGGGGAGGGGGGAGACC. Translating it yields CASSLARGRGET. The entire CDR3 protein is CASSLARGRGETQYF. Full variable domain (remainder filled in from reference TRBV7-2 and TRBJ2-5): GAGVSQSPSNKVTEKGKDVELRCDPISGHTALYWYRQSLGQGLEFLIYFQGNSAPDKSGLPSDRFSAERTGGSVSTLTIQRTQQEDSAVYLCASSLARGRGETQYFGPGTRLLVL.

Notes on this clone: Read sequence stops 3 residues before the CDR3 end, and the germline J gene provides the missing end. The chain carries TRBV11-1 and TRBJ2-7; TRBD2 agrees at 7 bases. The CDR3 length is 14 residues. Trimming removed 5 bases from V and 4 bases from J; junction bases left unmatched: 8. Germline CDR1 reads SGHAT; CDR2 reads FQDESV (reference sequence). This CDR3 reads CASSPRDYSYEQYF. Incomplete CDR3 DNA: TGTGCCAGCAGCCCCCGGGACTATTCGTACGAG.

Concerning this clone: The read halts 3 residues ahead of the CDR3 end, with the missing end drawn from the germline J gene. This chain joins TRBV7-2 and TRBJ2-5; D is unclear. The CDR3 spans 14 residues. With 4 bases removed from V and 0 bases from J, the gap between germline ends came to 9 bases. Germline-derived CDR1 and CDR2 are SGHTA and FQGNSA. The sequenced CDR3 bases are TGTGCCAGCAGCTCATACACAAACCAAGAGACC. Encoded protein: CASSSYTNQET. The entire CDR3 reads CASSSYTNQETQYF.

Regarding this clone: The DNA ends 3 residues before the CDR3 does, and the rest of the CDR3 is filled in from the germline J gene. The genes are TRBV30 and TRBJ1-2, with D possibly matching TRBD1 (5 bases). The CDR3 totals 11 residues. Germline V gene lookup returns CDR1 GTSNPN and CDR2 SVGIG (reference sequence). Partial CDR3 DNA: TGTGCCTGGAGTGCCCAGGGAGAC. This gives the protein CAWSAQGD. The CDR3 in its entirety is CAWSAQGDYTF.

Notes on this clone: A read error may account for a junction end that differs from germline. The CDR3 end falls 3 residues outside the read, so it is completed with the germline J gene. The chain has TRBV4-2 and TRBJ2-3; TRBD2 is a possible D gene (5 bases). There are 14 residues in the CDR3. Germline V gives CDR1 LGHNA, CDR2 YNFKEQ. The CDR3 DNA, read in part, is TGCGCCAGCAGCCAAGATACGGGGAGTCAGCCG. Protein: CASSQDTGSQP. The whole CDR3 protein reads CASSQDTGSQPQYF.

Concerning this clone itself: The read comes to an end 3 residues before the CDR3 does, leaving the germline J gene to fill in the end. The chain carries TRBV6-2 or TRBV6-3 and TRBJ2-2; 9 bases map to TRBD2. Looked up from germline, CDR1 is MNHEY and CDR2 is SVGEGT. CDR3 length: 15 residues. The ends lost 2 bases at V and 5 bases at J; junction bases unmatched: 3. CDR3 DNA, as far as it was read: TGTGCCAGCAGTTACCTAGCGGGACAAACCGGGGAG. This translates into CASSYLAGQTGE. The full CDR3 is CASSYLAGQTGELFF.

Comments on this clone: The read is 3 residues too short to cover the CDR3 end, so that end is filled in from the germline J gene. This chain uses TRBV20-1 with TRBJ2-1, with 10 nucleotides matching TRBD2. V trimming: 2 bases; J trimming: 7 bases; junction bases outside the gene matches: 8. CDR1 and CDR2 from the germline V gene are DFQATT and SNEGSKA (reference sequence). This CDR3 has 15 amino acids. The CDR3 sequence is CSARSSGGAGNEQFF. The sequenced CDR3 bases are TGCAGTGCTAGATCAAGCGGGGGGGCAGGTAATGAG.